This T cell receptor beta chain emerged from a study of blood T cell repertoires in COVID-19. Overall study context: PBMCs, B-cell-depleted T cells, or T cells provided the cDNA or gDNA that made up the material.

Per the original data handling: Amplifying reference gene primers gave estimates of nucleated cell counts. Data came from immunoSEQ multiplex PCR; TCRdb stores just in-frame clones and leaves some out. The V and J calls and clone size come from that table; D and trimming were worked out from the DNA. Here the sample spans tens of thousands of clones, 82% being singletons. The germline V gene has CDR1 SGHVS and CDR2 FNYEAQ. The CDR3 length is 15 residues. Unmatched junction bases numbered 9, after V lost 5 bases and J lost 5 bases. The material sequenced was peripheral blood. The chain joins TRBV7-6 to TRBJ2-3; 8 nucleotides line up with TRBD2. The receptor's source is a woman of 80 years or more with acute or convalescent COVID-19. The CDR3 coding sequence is TGTGCCAGCAGCCCAGCTAGCGGGTTGGGAGATACGCAGTATTTT. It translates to CASSPASGLGDTQYF.